The next 19 T cell receptor beta chains were all read from a single sample in a study of graft-versus-host responses after intestinal transplantation. Their antigens are not known. Method: immunoSEQ multiplex PCR; TCRdb's copy keeps in-frame clones and lacks some. The sample lists around 97,000 clones; about nine tenths were seen once. The sequencing here drew on unstimulated CD4+ T cells sorted from spleen or lymph node cells, taken before transplant. These receptors all come from a human donor who was the organ donor for an intestinal transplant.

This chain's CDR3 is CASSQVKQGMSEAFF. CDR3 sequence (DNA): TGCGCCAGCAGCCAAGTCAAACAGGGAATGTCTGAAGCTTTCTTT. The chain employs TRBV4-3 and TRBJ1-1; possible D gene TRBD1, 6 bases. This CDR3 spans 15 amino acids. Germline V gene data show CDR1 as LGHNA and CDR2 as YSLEER. Trimming shortened V by 1 base and J by 6 bases, and 15 bases separated the two germline ends.

This chain uses TRBV25-1 with TRBJ2-7, with 9 bases that match TRBD1. The CDR3 has 13 residues. Unmatched junction bases numbered 9, after V lost 10 bases and J lost 5 bases. Germline CDR1 reads MGHDK; CDR2 reads SYGVNS. CDR3 sequence reads: CATLGQGRNEQYF. The CDR3 coding sequence is TGTGCCACCCTAGGACAGGGGCGGAACGAGCAGTACTTC.

The J gene is TRBJ1-2, the V gene TRBV19; tentative D call: TRBD1 (6 bases). The CDR3 has 13 residues. V lost 8 bases to trimming and J lost 3 bases, with 13 bases between them. The germline gives CDR1 LNHDA, CDR2 SQIVND (reference sequence). The CDR3 bases are TGTGCCAGTGCTGACAGGACCTACTATGGCTACACCTTC. Amino acid sequence: CASADRTYYGYTF.

The chain links TRBV11-2 to TRBJ2-1, with TRBD2 matching 10 bases. The CDR3 length is 16 residues. Looked up from germline, CDR1 is SGHAT and CDR2 is FQNNGV. V was clipped by 3 bases and J by 0 bases; unmatched bases: 2. The CDR3 loop is CASSFASGGSYNEQFF. CDR3 in DNA: TGTGCCAGCAGCTTCGCTAGCGGGGGCTCCTACAATGAGCAGTTCTTC.

The chain carries TRBV4-2 and TRBJ1-2, with 7 bases identical to TRBD1. V shed 1 base, J shed 7 bases, and the junction held 0 bases outside the gene matches. Looked up from germline, CDR1 is LGHNA and CDR2 is YNFKEQ. The CDR3 extends over 12 amino acids. CDR3 protein: CASSQGQGGYTF. The DNA of the CDR3 is TGTGCCAGCAGCCAAGGACAGGGTGGCTACACCTTC.

The chain is built from TRBV4-2 and TRBJ2-5; TRBD1 is a possible D gene (7 bases). The V gene's germline CDR1 is LGHNA and CDR2 YNFKEQ. V lost 0 bases to trimming and J lost 5 bases, with 19 bases between them. CDR3 length: 17 amino acids. The CDR3 DNA follows: TGTGCCAGCAGCCAAGATCTTTCAGGGGGGCCGAAGGAGACCCAGTACTTC. This gives the protein CASSQDLSGGPKETQYF.

The chain couples TRBV2 to TRBJ1-5; no definite D call. The V and J ends lost 4 bases and 5 bases respectively, with 6 bases between them. Germline V gene sequence: CDR1 SNHLY, CDR2 FYNNEI. This CDR3 region has 12 residues. For the CDR3, the DNA is TGTGCCAGCAGTGGGAGGTATCAGCCCCAGCATTTT. It encodes CASSGRYQPQHF.

The chain's CDR3 is CASMWTGGDTEAFF. DNA of the CDR3: TGTGCCAGTATGTGGACAGGGGGGGACACTGAAGCTTTCTTT. The rearrangement joins TRBV19 to TRBJ1-1; 10 nucleotides line up with TRBD1. The germline V gene encodes CDR1 LNHDA and CDR2 SQIVND (reference sequence). V shed 7 bases and J 3 bases; nucleotides not matched to a gene: 5. This CDR3 has 14 residues.

This chain connects TRBV7-3 to TRBJ2-5, with TRBD1 identical over 8 bases. Trimming at V came to 5 bases and at J to 5 bases, leaving 10 bases not matched to a gene. The CDR3 covers 15 residues. Germline assignment: CDR1 SGHTA and CDR2 FQGTGA. CDR3 nucleotides: TGTGCCAGCAGCGCCCGACAGGGGACGATGGAGACCCAGTACTTC. It encodes CASSARQGTMETQYF.

The chain joins TRBV7-2 to TRBJ2-7; 7 positions agree with TRBD1. V was pared by 1 base and J by 2 bases, with 2 bases of the junction left unmatched. The germline V gene encodes CDR1 SGHTA and CDR2 FQGNSA. The CDR3 extends over 14 amino acids. CDR3: CASSLGQGTYEQYF. DNA of the CDR3: TGTGCCAGCAGCTTAGGACAGGGAACCTACGAGCAGTACTTC.

This chain links TRBV7-9 with TRBJ1-2; 7 positions agree with TRBD1. V trimming: 5 bases; J trimming: 2 bases; junction bases outside the gene matches: 8. Germline V gene data show CDR1 as SEHNR and CDR2 as FQNEAQ (reference sequence). This CDR3 region has 15 residues. DNA of the CDR3: TGTGCCAGCAGCCAACCAGGGGGGACCAACTATGGCTACACCTTC. Its protein is CASSQPGGTNYGYTF.

The chain is built from TRBV19 and TRBJ1-6, with D possibly TRBD1 on 6 matching bases. This CDR3 region has 16 residues. The germline V gene encodes CDR1 LNHDA and CDR2 SQIVND (reference sequence). Trimming shortened V by 6 bases and J by 6 bases, and 18 bases separated the two germline ends. The CDR3 DNA is TGTGCCAGTAGCGGACAGATTTCACTGCCTAATTCACCCCTCCACTTT. It specifies CASSGQISLPNSPLHF.

This clone showed up just a few times. The chain carries TRBV18 and TRBJ1-3; D is perhaps TRBD1 (6 bases). V was trimmed by 3 bases and J by 3 bases, leaving 9 bases between them. Germline loops: CDR1 KGHSH, CDR2 LQKENI. This CDR3 has 14 residues. The CDR3 spells CASSPDSYGNTIYF. CDR3 nucleotides: TGTGCCAGCTCACCGGACAGTTATGGAAACACCATATATTTT.

V and J are TRBV25-1 and TRBJ2-1, with TRBD2 as a possible D gene (5 bases). The CDR3 consists of 16 residues. From germline, CDR1 is MGHDK and CDR2 SYGVNS. The V and J ends lost 2 bases and 0 bases respectively, with 11 bases between them. CDR3 nucleotides: TGTGCCAGCAGTGAAGGAGCGGCGAGCTCCTACAATGAGCAGTTCTTC. Translated: CASSEGAASSYNEQFF.

This chain uses TRBV29-1 with TRBJ2-3, with D perhaps TRBD1 (8 bases). V dropped 7 bases and J dropped 4 bases, with 18 bases sitting between them. The CDR3 sequence is 14 residues long. CDR1 SQVTM and CDR2 ANQGSEA come from the germline V gene. The CDR3 sequence is CSADTGGAADTQYF. In DNA, the CDR3 is TGCAGCGCTGACACAGGGGGGGCTGCAGATACGCAGTATTTT.

Concerning this clone: The sample holds other DNA sequences that translate to the same CDR3. The V gene is TRBV11-2, the J gene TRBJ2-5; 7 bases line up with TRBD2. The CDR3 extends over 15 amino acids. The V and J ends lost 1 base and 0 bases, in that order; junction bases with no gene match: 2. CDR1 SGHAT and CDR2 FQNNGV come from the germline V gene. Here the CDR3 reads CASSLAGGYQETQYF. The CDR3 nucleotides are TGTGCCAGCAGCTTAGCGGGGGGTTACCAAGAGACCCAGTACTTC.

This rearrangement joins TRBV28 to TRBJ1-2, with D unclear. The CDR3 totals 13 residues. Looked up from germline, CDR1 is MDHEN and CDR2 is SYDVKM. Trimming took 2 bases from V and 2 from J, leaving 6 bases between them. Here the CDR3 reads CASSLGRNYGYTF. Written as DNA, the CDR3 is TGTGCCAGCAGTTTAGGGCGCAACTATGGCTACACCTTC.

J is TRBJ1-2 and V is TRBV4-1; D is undetermined. Looked up from germline, CDR1 is MGHRA and CDR2 is YSYEKL. Trimming cost V 4 bases and J 2 bases, with 8 bases left between them. The CDR3 length is 13 residues. The CDR3 DNA follows: TGCGCCAGCAGCCCAGTGATAAACTATGGCTACACCTTC. Residues: CASSPVINYGYTF.

The chain couples TRBV28 to TRBJ2-4, with 15 positions matching TRBD2. With V trimmed by 3 bases and J by 1 base, 10 bases remained unmatched. CDR3 length: 20 amino acids. Germline CDR1 MDHEN, CDR2 SYDVKM. The DNA of the CDR3 is TGTGCCAGCAGTTTCGGACTAGCGGGGGGGCCGGCTGTGGCCAAAAACATTCAGTACTTC. Residues: CASSFGLAGGPAVAKNIQYF. Combining the CDR3 with reference TRBV28 and TRBJ2-4 gives the whole variable domain DVKVTQSSRYLVKRTGEKVFLECVQDMDHENMFWYRQDPGLGLRLIYFSYDVKMKEKGDIPEGYSVSREKKERFSLILESASTNQTSMYLCASSFGLAGGPAVAKNIQYFGAGTRLSVL.